A selection of T cell receptor beta chains follows, all from one sample in a study of control samples from healthy donors and cancer patients. Clones were sequenced by immunoSEQ multiplex PCR, and TCRdb holds only the in-frame ones, with some missing. The sample shows about 120,000 clones, more than 70% of them seen only once. Input material: blood. The receptors originated from a man in his forties or fifties in good health. Each CDR3 is given without its conserved first and last residue. Each record gives: D gene, J gene, clone size, V gene, CDR3 protein. A D gene is named only where the DNA matches it firmly. Size values are once, few and many counts, or a class for expanded clones, and some rows have none.

D gene: TRBD1; J gene: TRBJ1-3; clone size: -; V gene: TRBV9; CDR3 protein: ASSVGDRDSGNTIY
D gene: TRBD2; J gene: TRBJ2-1; clone size: -; V gene: TRBV30; CDR3 protein: AWHPRRRTSGGVSYNEQF
D gene: -; J gene: TRBJ2-1; clone size: -; V gene: TRBV18; CDR3 protein: ASSPPGPNEQF
D gene: -; J gene: TRBJ1-1; clone size: -; V gene: TRBV7-8; CDR3 protein: ASSHREQGGTEAF
D gene: -; J gene: TRBJ1-6; clone size: -; V gene: TRBV19; CDR3 protein: ASSFVDSSPLH
D gene: -; J gene: TRBJ2-1; clone size: -; V gene: TRBV14; CDR3 protein: ASSQERYNEQF
D gene: TRBD1; J gene: TRBJ1-2; clone size: -; V gene: TRBV19; CDR3 protein: ASSHPGQAPLDYT
D gene: TRBD1; J gene: TRBJ1-6; clone size: many; V gene: TRBV18; CDR3 protein: ASSPEVTGYSPLH
D gene: -; J gene: TRBJ2-2; clone size: once; V gene: TRBV5-1; CDR3 protein: ASSLAGRPNTGELF
D gene: TRBD2; J gene: TRBJ2-3; clone size: -; V gene: TRBV2; CDR3 protein: ASSRRGTSGGAQDTQY
D gene: -; J gene: TRBJ2-1; clone size: -; V gene: TRBV2; CDR3 protein: ASRGGLSSYNEQF
D gene: -; J gene: TRBJ1-1; clone size: -; V gene: TRBV11-1; CDR3 protein: ASSLLGRAF
D gene: -; J gene: TRBJ2-1; clone size: -; V gene: TRBV18; CDR3 protein: ASSPSQGWYNEQF
D gene: TRBD2; J gene: TRBJ2-7; clone size: -; V gene: TRBV3-1/TRBV3-2; CDR3 protein: ASSQTPTSGGAYEQY
D gene: -; J gene: TRBJ1-2; clone size: -; V gene: TRBV7-2; CDR3 protein: ASSPLTYGYT
D gene: TRBD1; J gene: TRBJ2-2; clone size: -; V gene: TRBV3-1/TRBV3-2; CDR3 protein: ASSPQGWTGELF
D gene: -; J gene: TRBJ1-2; clone size: -; V gene: TRBV6-5; CDR3 protein: ASHFRGGAGYT